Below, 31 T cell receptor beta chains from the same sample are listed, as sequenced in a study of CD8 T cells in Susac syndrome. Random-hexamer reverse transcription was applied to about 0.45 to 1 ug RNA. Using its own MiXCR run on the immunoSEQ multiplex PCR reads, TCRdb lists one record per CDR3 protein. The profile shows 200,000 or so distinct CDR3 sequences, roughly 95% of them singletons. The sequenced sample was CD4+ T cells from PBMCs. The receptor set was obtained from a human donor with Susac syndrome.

CDR3 sequence reads: CASSLSGTSTDTQYF. In DNA, the CDR3 is TGCGCCAGCAGCTTGAGTGGGACCAGCACAGATACGCAGTATTTT. V and J are TRBV5-1 and TRBJ2-3; D tentatively fits TRBD1 or TRBD2 (5 bases each). Germline values: CDR1 SGHRS, CDR2 YFSETQ. CDR3 size: 15 residues. The V end was cut by 1 base, the J end by 0 bases, with 9 bases between.

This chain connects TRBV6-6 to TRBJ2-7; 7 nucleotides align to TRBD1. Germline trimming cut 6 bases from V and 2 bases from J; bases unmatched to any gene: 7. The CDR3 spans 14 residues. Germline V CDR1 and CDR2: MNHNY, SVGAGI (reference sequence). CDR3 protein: CASRNRDRTYEQYF. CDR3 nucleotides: TGTGCCAGCAGAAATCGGGACAGAACCTACGAGCAGTACTTC.

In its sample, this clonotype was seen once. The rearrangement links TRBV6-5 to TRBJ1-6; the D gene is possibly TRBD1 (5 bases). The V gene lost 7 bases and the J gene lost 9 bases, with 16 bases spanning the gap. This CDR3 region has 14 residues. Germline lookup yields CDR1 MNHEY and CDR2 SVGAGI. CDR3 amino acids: CASTRGRGGSPLHF. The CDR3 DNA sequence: TGTGCCAGCACCCGAGGGAGGGGTGGTTCACCCCTCCACTTT.

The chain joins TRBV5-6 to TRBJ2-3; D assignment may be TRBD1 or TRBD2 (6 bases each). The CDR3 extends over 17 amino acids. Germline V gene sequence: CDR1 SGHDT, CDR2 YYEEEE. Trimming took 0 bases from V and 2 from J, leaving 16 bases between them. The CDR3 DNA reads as TGTGCCAGCAGCTTGGACCTACGGGGGCCCTCCACAGATACGCAGTATTTT. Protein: CASSLDLRGPSTDTQYF.

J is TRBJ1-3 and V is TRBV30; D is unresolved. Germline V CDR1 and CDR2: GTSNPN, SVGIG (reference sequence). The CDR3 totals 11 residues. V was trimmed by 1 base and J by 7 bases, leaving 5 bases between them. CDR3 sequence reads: CAWSAPNTIYF. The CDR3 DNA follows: TGTGCCTGGAGTGCACCGAACACCATATATTTT.

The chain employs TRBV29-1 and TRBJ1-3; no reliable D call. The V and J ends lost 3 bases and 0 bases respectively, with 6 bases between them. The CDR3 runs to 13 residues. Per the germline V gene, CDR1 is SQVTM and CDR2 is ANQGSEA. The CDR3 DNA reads TGCAGCGTTGAGGTTGGCTCTGGAAACACCATATATTTT. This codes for CSVEVGSGNTIYF.

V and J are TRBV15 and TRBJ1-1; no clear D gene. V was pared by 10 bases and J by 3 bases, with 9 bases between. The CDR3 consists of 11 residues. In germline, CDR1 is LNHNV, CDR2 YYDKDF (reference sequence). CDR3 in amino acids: CAIGGYTEAFF. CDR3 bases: TGTGCCATCGGTGGTTACACTGAAGCTTTCTTT. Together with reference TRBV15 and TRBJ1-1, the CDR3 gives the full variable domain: DAMVIQNPRYQVTQFGKPVTLSCSQTLNHNVMYWYQQKSSQAPKLLFHYYDKDFNNEADTPDNFQSRRPNTSFCFLDIRSPGLGDTAMYLCAIGGYTEAFFGQGTRLTVV.

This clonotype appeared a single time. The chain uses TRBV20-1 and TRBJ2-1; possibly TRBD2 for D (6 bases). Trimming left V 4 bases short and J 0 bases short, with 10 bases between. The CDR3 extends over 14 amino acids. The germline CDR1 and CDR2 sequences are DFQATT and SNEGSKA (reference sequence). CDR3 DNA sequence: TGCAGTGCTAAGGACGGGAGCTCCTACAATGAGCAGTTCTTC. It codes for CSAKDGSSYNEQFF.

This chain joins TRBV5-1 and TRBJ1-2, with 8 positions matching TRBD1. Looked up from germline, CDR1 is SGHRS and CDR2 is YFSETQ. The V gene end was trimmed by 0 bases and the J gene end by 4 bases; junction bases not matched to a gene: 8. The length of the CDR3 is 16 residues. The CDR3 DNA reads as TGCGCCAGCAGCTTGGGCGACTGGGACAGGTCCTATGGCTACACCTTC. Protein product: CASSLGDWDRSYGYTF. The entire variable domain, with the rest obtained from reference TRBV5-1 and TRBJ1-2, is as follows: KAGVTQTPRYLIKTRGQQVTLSCSPISGHRSVSWYQQTPGQGLQFLFEYFSETQRNKGNFPGRFSGRQFSNSRSEMNVSTLELGDSALYLCASSLGDWDRSYGYTFGSGTRLTVV.

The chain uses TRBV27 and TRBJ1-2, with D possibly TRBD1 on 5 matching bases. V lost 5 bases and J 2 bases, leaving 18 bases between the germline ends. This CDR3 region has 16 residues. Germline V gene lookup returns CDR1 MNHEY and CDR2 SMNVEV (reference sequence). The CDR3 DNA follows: TGTGCCAGCAGTCCGACCCTCGCGGGGCGGAACTATGGCTACACCTTC. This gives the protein CASSPTLAGRNYGYTF.

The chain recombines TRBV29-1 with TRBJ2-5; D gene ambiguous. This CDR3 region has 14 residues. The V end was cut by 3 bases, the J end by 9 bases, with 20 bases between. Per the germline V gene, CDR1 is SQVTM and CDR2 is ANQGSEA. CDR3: CSVDRAGSTVPQYF. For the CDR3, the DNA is TGCAGCGTTGATCGGGCAGGTAGCACGGTGCCCCAGTACTTC.

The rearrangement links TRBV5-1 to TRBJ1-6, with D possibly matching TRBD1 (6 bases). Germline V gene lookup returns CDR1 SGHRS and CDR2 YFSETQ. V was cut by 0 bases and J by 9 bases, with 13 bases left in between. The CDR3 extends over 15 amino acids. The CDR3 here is CASSLAPGEVSPLHF. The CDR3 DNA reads TGCGCCAGCAGCTTGGCCCCAGGGGAGGTTTCACCCCTCCACTTT.

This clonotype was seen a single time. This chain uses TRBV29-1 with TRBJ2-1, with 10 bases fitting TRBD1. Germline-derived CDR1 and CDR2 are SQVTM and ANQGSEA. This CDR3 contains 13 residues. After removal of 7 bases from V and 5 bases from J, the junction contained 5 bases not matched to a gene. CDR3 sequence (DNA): TGCAGCGATAGACAGGGGGCTCACAATGAGCAGTTCTTC. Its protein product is CSDRQGAHNEQFF.

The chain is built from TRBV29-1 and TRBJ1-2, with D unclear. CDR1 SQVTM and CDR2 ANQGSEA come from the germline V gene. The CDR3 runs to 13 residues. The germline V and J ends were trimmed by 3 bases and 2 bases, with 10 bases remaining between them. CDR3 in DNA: TGCAGCGTTGAGGAGGAGTTAAACTATGGCTACACCTTC. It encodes CSVEEELNYGYTF.

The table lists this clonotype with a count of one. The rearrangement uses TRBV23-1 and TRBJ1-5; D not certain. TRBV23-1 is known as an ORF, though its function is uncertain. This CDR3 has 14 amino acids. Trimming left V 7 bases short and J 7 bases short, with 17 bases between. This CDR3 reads CASTRTKVNQPQHF. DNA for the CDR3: TGCGCCAGCACTAGAACGAAAGTAAACCAGCCCCAGCATTTT.

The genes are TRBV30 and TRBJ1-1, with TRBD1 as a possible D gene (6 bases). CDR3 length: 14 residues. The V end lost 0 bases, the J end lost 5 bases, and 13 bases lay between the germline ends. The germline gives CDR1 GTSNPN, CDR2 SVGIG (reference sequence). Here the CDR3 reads CAWSVGNRVTEAFF. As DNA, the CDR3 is TGTGCCTGGAGTGTAGGGAACAGGGTTACTGAAGCTTTCTTT.

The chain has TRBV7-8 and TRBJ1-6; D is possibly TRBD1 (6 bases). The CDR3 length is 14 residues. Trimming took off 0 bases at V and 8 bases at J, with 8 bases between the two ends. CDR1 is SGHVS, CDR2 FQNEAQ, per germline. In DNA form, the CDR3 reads TGTGCCAGCAGCTTAGCGGCAGGGGATTCACCCCTCCACTTT. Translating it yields CASSLAAGDSPLHF.

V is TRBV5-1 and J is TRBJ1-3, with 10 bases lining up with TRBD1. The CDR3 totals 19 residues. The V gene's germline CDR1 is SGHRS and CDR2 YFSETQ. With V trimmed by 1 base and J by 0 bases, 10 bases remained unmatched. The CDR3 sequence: CASSLRGTGDTSSGNTIYF. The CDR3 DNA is TGCGCCAGCAGCTTGCGGGGGACAGGGGATACGAGCTCTGGAAACACCATATATTTT.

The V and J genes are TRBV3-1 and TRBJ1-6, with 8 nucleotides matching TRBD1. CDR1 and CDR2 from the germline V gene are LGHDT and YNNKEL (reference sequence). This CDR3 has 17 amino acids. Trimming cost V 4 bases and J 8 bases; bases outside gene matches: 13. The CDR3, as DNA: TGTGCCAGCAGCCCAAGTGACAGGGGCTGGCATGATTCACCCCTCCACTTT. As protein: CASSPSDRGWHDSPLHF.

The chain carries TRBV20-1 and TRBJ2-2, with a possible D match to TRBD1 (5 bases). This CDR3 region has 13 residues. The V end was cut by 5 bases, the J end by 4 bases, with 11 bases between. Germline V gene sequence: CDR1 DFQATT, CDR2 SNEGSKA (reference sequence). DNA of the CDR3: TGCAGTGCTTTATCAGGGTTCACCGGGGAGCTGTTTTTT. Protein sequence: CSALSGFTGELFF.

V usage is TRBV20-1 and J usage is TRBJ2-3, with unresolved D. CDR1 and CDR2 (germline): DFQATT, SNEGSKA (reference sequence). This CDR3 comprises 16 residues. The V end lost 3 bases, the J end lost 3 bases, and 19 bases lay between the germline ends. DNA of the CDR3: TGCAGTGCTAGTTCCCGTTCGGAGTTTCAGACAGATACGCAGTATTTT. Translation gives CSASSRSEFQTDTQYF.

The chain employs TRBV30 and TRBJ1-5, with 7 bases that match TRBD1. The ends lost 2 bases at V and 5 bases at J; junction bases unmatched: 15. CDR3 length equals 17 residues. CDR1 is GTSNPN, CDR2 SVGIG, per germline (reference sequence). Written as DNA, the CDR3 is TGTGCCTGGAGTTATCAGACAGGGCGGTCCGTCGATCAGCCCCAGCATTTT. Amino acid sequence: CAWSYQTGRSVDQPQHF.

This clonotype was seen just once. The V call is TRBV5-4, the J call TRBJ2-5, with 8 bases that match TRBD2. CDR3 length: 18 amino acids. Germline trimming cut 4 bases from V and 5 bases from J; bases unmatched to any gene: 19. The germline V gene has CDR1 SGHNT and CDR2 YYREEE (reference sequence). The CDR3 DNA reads TGTGCCAGCAGCAAGAAGGGCGGGGGGCAGGGTCGAATGGAGACCCAGTACTTC. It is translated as CASSKKGGGQGRMETQYF.

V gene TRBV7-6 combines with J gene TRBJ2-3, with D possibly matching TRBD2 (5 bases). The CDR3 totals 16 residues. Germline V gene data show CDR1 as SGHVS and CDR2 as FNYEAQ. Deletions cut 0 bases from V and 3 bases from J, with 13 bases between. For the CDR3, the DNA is TGTGCCAGCAGCTTAGCCTCTACGTCGGGAACAGATACGCAGTATTTT. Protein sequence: CASSLASTSGTDTQYF. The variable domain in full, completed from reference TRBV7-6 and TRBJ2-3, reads GAGVSQSPRYKVTKRGQDVALRCDPISGHVSLYWYRQALGQGPEFLTYFNYEAQQDKSGLPNDRFSAERPEGSISTLTIQRTEQRDSAMYRCASSLASTSGTDTQYFGPGTRLTVL.

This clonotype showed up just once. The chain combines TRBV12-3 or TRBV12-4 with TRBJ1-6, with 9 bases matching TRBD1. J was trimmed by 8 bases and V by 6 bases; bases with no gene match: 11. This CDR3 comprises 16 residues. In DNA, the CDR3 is TGTGCCAGCAGCACCTCTCACAGGGGGCGTCATTCACCCCTCCACTTT. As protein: CASSTSHRGRHSPLHF.

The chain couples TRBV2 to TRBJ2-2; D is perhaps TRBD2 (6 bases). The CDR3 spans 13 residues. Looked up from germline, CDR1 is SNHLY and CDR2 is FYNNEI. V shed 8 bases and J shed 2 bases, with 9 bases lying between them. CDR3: CASRRGNTGELFF. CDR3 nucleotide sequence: TGTGCCAGCCGGCGGGGTAACACCGGGGAGCTGTTTTTT.

Here the CDR3 DNA reads TGCAGTGCTAACCCTCCGGGGGGACGGGAGACCCAGTACTTC. It codes for CSANPPGGRETQYF. V and J are TRBV20-1 and TRBJ2-5; TRBD2 matches at 7 bases. CDR1 is DFQATT, CDR2 SNEGSKA, per germline (reference sequence). The V gene end was trimmed by 4 bases and the J gene end by 5 bases; junction bases not matched to a gene: 10. CDR3 length: 14 amino acids.

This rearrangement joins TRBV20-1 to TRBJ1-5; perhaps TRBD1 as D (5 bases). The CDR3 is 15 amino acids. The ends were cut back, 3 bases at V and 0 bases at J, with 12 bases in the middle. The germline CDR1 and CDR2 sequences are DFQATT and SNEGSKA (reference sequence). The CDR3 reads CSASDSRYSNQPQHF. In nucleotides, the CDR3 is TGCAGTGCTAGCGACAGTCGCTATAGCAATCAGCCCCAGCATTTT.

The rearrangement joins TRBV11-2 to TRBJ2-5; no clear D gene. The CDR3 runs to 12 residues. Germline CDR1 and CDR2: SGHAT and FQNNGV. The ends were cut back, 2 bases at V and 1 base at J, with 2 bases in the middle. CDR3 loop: CASSLFQETQYF. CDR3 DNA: TGTGCCAGCAGCTTATTCCAAGAGACCCAGTACTTC.

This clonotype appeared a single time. The CDR3 loop reads CASNEGDGYTF. For the CDR3, the DNA is TGTGCCAGCAACGAGGGGGACGGCTACACCTTC. The chain uses TRBV6-2 or TRBV6-3 and TRBJ1-2; tentatively, D is TRBD1 (6 bases). The CDR3 totals 11 residues. Germline CDR1 MNHEY, CDR2 SVGEGT. V was trimmed by 7 bases and J by 8 bases, leaving 11 bases between them.

The CDR3 coding sequence is TGCAGCGGGGGACAGGGGATGAACACTGAAGCTTTCTTT. This sequence encodes CSGGQGMNTEAFF. The chain combines TRBV29-1 with TRBJ1-1; 10 bases are shared with TRBD1. The germline V gene encodes CDR1 SQVTM and CDR2 ANQGSEA. The V and J ends lost 7 bases and 0 bases, in that order; junction bases with no gene match: 2. This CDR3 comprises 13 residues.